These 14 T cell receptor beta chains came from one sample sequenced in a study of T-cell reconstitution after alpha-beta-depleted transplantation in children. It was with unique molecular identifiers that the TCRbeta library was prepared. TCRdb re-derived calls from the PCR reads in MiXCR, one entry per CDR3 protein. Of about 540,000 distinct CDR3 sequences in the sample, approximately 20% were seen once. The material was PBMCs from the stem cell graft donor, obtained from the stem cell graft. The receptors shown here come from a human donor who donated a stem cell graft to a child with acute lymphoblastic leukemia.

The chain carries TRBV11-2 and TRBJ2-2; 7 bases are shared with TRBD2. The trim removed 6 bases at V and 4 bases at J, leaving 11 bases unmatched. This CDR3 has 16 amino acids. Germline loops: CDR1 SGHAT, CDR2 FQNNGV. Here the CDR3 reads CASRRSGGITTGELFF. The CDR3 DNA sequence: TGTGCCAGCAGACGGTCCGGGGGGATCACCACCGGGGAGCTGTTTTTT.

The gene calls are TRBV2 and TRBJ2-2; TRBD1 matches 7 bases. V was pared by 4 bases and J by 6 bases, with 11 bases of the junction left unmatched. This CDR3 is built from 16 residues. Germline assignment: CDR1 SNHLY and CDR2 FYNNEI. The CDR3 DNA reads as TGTGCCAGCAGTGGGGACAGCGGCTGGGTCCCCGGGGAGCTGTTTTTT. It translates to CASSGDSGWVPGELFF.

This clonotype has a handful of counts. The rearrangement joins TRBV7-8 to TRBJ1-5; maybe TRBD1 (6 bases). CDR3 size: 14 residues. Germline values: CDR1 SGHVS, CDR2 FQNEAQ. V was pared by 5 bases and J by 3 bases, with 11 bases between. The CDR3 is CASSPGTNNQPQHF. CDR3 bases: TGTGCCAGCAGCCCTGGGACAAACAATCAGCCCCAGCATTTT.

This clonotype was counted a few times. The rearrangement uses TRBV5-1 and TRBJ1-1; D ambiguous. Germline V gene data show CDR1 as SGHRS and CDR2 as YFSETQ. Trimming stripped 1 base from V and 0 bases from J, with 4 bases between. The CDR3 is 13 residues long. In DNA form, the CDR3 reads TGCGCCAGCAGCTTGTGGCTGAACACTGAAGCTTTCTTT. Encoded protein: CASSLWLNTEAFF.

This clonotype was observed a handful of times. The rearrangement uses TRBV2 and TRBJ1-1; D gene uncertain. V lost 8 bases and J lost 6, with 4 bases in between. This CDR3 contains 9 residues. Germline CDR1 is SNHLY and CDR2 is FYNNEI. In nucleotides, the CDR3 is TGTGCCAGCCGCCCTGAAGCTTTCTTT. This codes for CASRPEAFF.

This clonotype has more than one count but fewer than ten. The chain has TRBV5-1 and TRBJ2-7; perhaps TRBD1 as D (6 bases). Trimming shortened V by 1 base and J by 3 bases, and 14 bases separated the two germline ends. Germline CDR1 reads SGHRS; CDR2 reads YFSETQ. CDR3 size: 15 residues. CDR3: CASSLWQGNVYEQYF. The CDR3 nucleotides are TGCGCCAGCAGCTTGTGGCAGGGGAACGTCTACGAGCAGTACTTC.

This clonotype was seen at least ten times. This chain links TRBV5-1 with TRBJ2-7, with D unclear. The CDR3 consists of 11 residues. V lost 2 bases and J 5 bases, leaving 5 bases between the germline ends. Germline V gene lookup returns CDR1 SGHRS and CDR2 YFSETQ. As DNA, the CDR3 is TGCGCCAGCAGCTTTGGGGACGAGCAGTACTTC. This translates into CASSFGDEQYF.

This clonotype came up a few times. This rearrangement joins TRBV12-3 or TRBV12-4 to TRBJ2-7; 9 bases fit TRBD1. J gave up 6 bases and V 5 bases, and 11 bases lay outside the gene matches. The CDR3 runs 15 residues. The CDR3 DNA reads TGTGCCAGCAGTGCTTCCGGGACAGGGTTGTCCGAGCAGTACTTC. It encodes CASSASGTGLSEQYF.

This clonotype occurred a few times. The rearrangement uses TRBV4-1 and TRBJ2-2; D might be TRBD1 (6 bases). The germline V gene has CDR1 MGHRA and CDR2 YSYEKL. This CDR3 has 15 amino acids. V shed 5 bases and J shed 0 bases, with 10 bases lying between them. In DNA, the CDR3 is TGCGCCAGCAGCTACAAGGGGGCGAACACCGGGGAGCTGTTTTTT. This codes for CASSYKGANTGELFF.

There are a few counts of this clonotype. The V and J genes are TRBV12-3 or TRBV12-4 and TRBJ2-3; unclear D gene. Trimming left V 6 bases short and J 1 base short, with 11 bases between. The CDR3 is made up of 14 amino acids. CDR3 nucleotide sequence: TGTGCCAGCAGGGTAGCTGCGGGCACAGATACGCAGTATTTT. It yields the protein CASRVAAGTDTQYF.

This clonotype was detected only a few times. This chain links TRBV6-5 with TRBJ2-5; 8 nucleotides agree with TRBD1. The length of the CDR3 is 15 residues. The V gene's germline CDR1 is MNHEY and CDR2 SVGAGI. V lost 3 bases and J lost 4; bases outside the gene matches: 7. CDR3 region: CASSYLAGGGETQYF. The CDR3 DNA reads as TGTGCCAGCAGTTATTTGGCAGGGGGCGGAGAGACCCAGTACTTC.

Turning to this clonotype: One end of the junction varies from germline; a read error may be responsible. The chain carries TRBV6-1 and TRBJ2-7; TRBD2 aligns across 9 bases. This CDR3 is 15 amino acids long. The germline CDR1 and CDR2 sequences are MNHNS and SASEGT. In DNA, the CDR3 is TGTGCCAGCAGGGAAGCGGGAGGCACGACCTACGAGCAGTACTTC. Translating gives CASREAGGTTYEQYF.

This sequence joins TRBV6-1 and TRBJ1-5; possible D gene TRBD1, 5 bases. The CDR3 covers 15 residues. The germline V gene encodes CDR1 MNHNS and CDR2 SASEGT. The ends were cut back, 6 bases at V and 1 base at J, with 13 bases in the middle. Here the CDR3 DNA reads TGTGCCAGCAGATTGGGACGTGAAAGCAATCAGCCCCAGCATTTT. Protein sequence: CASRLGRESNQPQHF.

The chain carries TRBV24-1 and TRBJ2-7; D unclear. The CDR3 extends over 18 amino acids. Germline CDR1 and CDR2: KGHDR and SFDVKD. V lost 1 base to trimming and J lost 4 bases, with 22 bases between them. In DNA form, the CDR3 reads TGTGCCACCAGTGATTTTGTTGGTCGGCTAGAAGACCCTTACGAGCAGTACTTC. Its translation: CATSDFVGRLEDPYEQYF.